The 4 T cell receptor beta chains below all came from one sample that was sequenced in a study of cytomegalovirus exposure and HLA in healthy donors. Primers included in the PCR were 60 Vbeta and 13 Jbeta primers. Clones were sequenced by immunoSEQ multiplex PCR, and TCRdb holds only the in-frame ones, with some missing. Here the sample spans about 120,000 clones, roughly 77% being singletons. The material sequenced was PBMCs. Receptors were obtained from a middle-aged man in good health and CMV-seronegative.

The rearrangement joins TRBV29-1 to TRBJ1-2, with D maybe TRBD1 (5 bases). CDR3 length: 13 residues. Per the germline V gene, CDR1 is SQVTM and CDR2 is ANQGSEA. V lost 0 bases and J 8 bases, leaving 13 bases between the germline ends. CDR3 residues: CSVEDRGGAGYTF. DNA of the CDR3: TGCAGCGTTGAAGATCGTGGAGGGGCGGGCTACACCTTC.

The rearrangement uses TRBV7-6 and TRBJ1-4, with D possibly TRBD1 on 6 matching bases. This CDR3 has 16 amino acids. The V end was cut by 4 bases, the J end by 1 base, with 13 bases between. CDR1 SGHVS and CDR2 FNYEAQ come from the germline V gene. The CDR3 nucleotides are TGTGCCAGCAGCTCGCAGGGGTTGGGAACTAATGAAAAACTGTTTTTT. Translated, it gives CASSSQGLGTNEKLFF.

Points on this clone: The junction differs from germline at one of its ends, possibly a read error. This rearrangement joins TRBV18 to TRBJ2-5, with D unresolved. CDR3 size: 12 residues. CDR1 is KGHSH and CDR2 is LQKENI in the germline V gene. CDR3 nucleotide sequence: TGTGCCAGCTCACCGACGCAAGAGGCCCAGTACTTC. It is translated as CASSPTQEAQYF.

V usage is TRBV6-5 and J usage is TRBJ1-4, with D hard to call. In germline, CDR1 is MNHEY, CDR2 SVGAGI. The V and J ends lost 5 bases and 7 bases respectively, with 14 bases between them. The CDR3 covers 14 residues. The CDR3 protein is CASSGYSLTEKLFF. The CDR3 coding sequence is TGTGCCAGCAGTGGCTACAGCTTAACTGAAAAACTGTTTTTT.